Below are 22 T cell receptor beta chains sequenced from a single sample in a study of cytomegalovirus exposure and HLA in healthy donors. Researchers ran the PCR with 60 Vbeta and 13 Jbeta primers. The assay was immunoSEQ multiplex PCR, and TCRdb's table has in-frame clones only and misses some. The sample lists about 150,000 clones; approximately 80% were seen once. Sequences were obtained from PBMCs. The origin of the receptors is a woman in her forties in good health and CMV-seropositive.

This rearrangement joins TRBV10-2 to TRBJ1-2; TRBD1 matches 7 bases. The length of the CDR3 is 13 residues. Germline CDR1 reads WSHSY; CDR2 reads SAAADI. Unmatched junction bases numbered 4, after V lost 2 bases and J lost 7 bases. The DNA for the CDR3 is TGCGCCAGCAGTGAGGGAACAGGGGCTGGCTACACCTTC. This sequence encodes CASSEGTGAGYTF.

J is TRBJ2-5 and V is TRBV5-6; D perhaps matches TRBD2 (5 bases). Germline CDR1 is SGHDT and CDR2 is YYEEEE. V dropped 4 bases and J dropped 2 bases, with 12 bases sitting between them. The CDR3 has 14 amino acids. Here the CDR3 reads CASSRGLDQETQYF. CDR3 DNA: TGTGCCAGCAGCCGAGGACTCGATCAAGAGACCCAGTACTTC.

CDR3 sequence: CASSLGRTGVVYGYTF. CDR3 in DNA: TGTGCCAGCAGCTTAGGTCGGACAGGGGTTGTCTATGGCTACACCTTC. This chain connects TRBV7-9 to TRBJ1-2, with 9 bases identical to TRBD1. Per germline, CDR1 SEHNR and CDR2 FQNEAQ (reference sequence). The CDR3 length is 16 residues. V lost 1 base to trimming and J lost 4 bases; unmatched junction nucleotides: 7.

This rearrangement joins TRBV2 to TRBJ2-1; D call uncertain. Trimming took off 2 bases at V and 0 bases at J, with 8 bases between the two ends. The germline gives CDR1 SNHLY, CDR2 FYNNEI. This CDR3 contains 15 residues. This chain's CDR3 is CASSERSSSYNEQFF. In DNA form, the CDR3 reads TGTGCCAGCAGTGAACGATCTAGCTCCTACAATGAGCAGTTCTTC. Using reference TRBV2 and TRBJ2-1 for the parts outside the CDR3, the full variable domain is EPEVTQTPSHQVTQMGQEVILRCVPISNHLYFYWYRQILGQKVEFLVSFYNNEISEKSEIFDDQFSVERPDGSNFTLKIRSTKLEDSAMYFCASSERSSSYNEQFFGPGTRLTVL.

The chain is built from TRBV27 and TRBJ2-1; TRBD2 aligns across 9 bases. Per the germline V gene, CDR1 is MNHEY and CDR2 is SMNVEV (reference sequence). The CDR3 contains 15 residues. The V gene end was trimmed by 5 bases and the J gene end by 9 bases; junction bases not matched to a gene: 11. In DNA, the CDR3 is TGTGCCAGCAGTCCCCCGGGCGGGAGGGCCGGTGAGCAGTTCTTC. Protein product: CASSPPGGRAGEQFF.

The rearrangement links TRBV2 to TRBJ2-3, with 9 bases matching TRBD1. CDR1 is SNHLY, CDR2 FYNNEI, per germline. This CDR3 contains 14 residues. Unmatched junction bases numbered 8, after V lost 10 bases and J lost 3 bases. CDR3 loop: CATSGQGRTDTQYF. In DNA, the CDR3 is TGTGCCACCTCGGGACAGGGAAGGACAGATACGCAGTATTTT.

This clone was detected a few times. This chain uses TRBV2 with TRBJ2-6; no clear D gene. V shed 6 bases and J shed 0 bases, with 3 bases lying between them. CDR1 is SNHLY and CDR2 is FYNNEI in the germline V gene. The CDR3 has 13 amino acids. CDR3 sequence: CASSISGANVLTF. The DNA for the CDR3 is TGTGCCAGCAGCATCTCTGGGGCCAACGTCCTGACTTTC.

V and J are TRBV7-9 and TRBJ2-1; D is possibly TRBD2 (6 bases). The length of the CDR3 is 16 residues. Germline lookup yields CDR1 SEHNR and CDR2 FQNEAQ (reference sequence). The V end lost 5 bases, the J end lost 8 bases, and 22 bases lay between the germline ends. The CDR3 DNA reads as TGTGCCAGCAGCCCCCCTCGCAGCGGGCGGGGTCATGAGCAGTTCTTC. Protein: CASSPPRSGRGHEQFF.

This clone occurred once. The genes are TRBV9 and TRBJ2-1; D may be TRBD2 (6 bases). The germline gives CDR1 SGDLS, CDR2 YYNGEE. CDR3 length: 17 residues. V lost 0 bases, J lost 10 bases, and 23 bases lay in between. The CDR3 DNA follows: TGTGCCAGCAGCGTAGTAGAGATAGCGGAGACCCCCCGCGAGCAGTTCTTC. Its protein is CASSVVEIAETPREQFF.

This clone was recorded a few times. V is TRBV4-1 and J is TRBJ1-6, with no clear D. Germline V gives CDR1 MGHRA, CDR2 YSYEKL. V lost 0 bases and J lost 14, with 11 bases in between. The CDR3 sequence is 13 residues long. CDR3 DNA sequence: TGCGCCAGCAGCCAAGAGAGGTTTATAACCCTCCACTTT. Encoded protein: CASSQERFITLHF.

The table lists this clone with a count of one. The V call is TRBV5-6, the J call TRBJ1-5; D is possibly TRBD1 (5 bases). Per germline, CDR1 SGHDT and CDR2 YYEEEE. Between the trimmed V and J ends, which lost 0 bases and 0 bases, there was a span of 7 bases. The CDR3 has 15 amino acids. CDR3 sequence: CASSLDRYSNQPQHF. CDR3 DNA: TGTGCCAGCAGCTTGGACAGGTATAGCAATCAGCCCCAGCATTTT. The full variable domain, its missing parts supplied by reference TRBV5-6 and TRBJ1-5, is DAGVTQSPTHLIKTRGQQVTLRCSPKSGHDTVSWYQQALGQGPQFIFQYYEEEERQRGNFPDRFSGHQFPNYSSELNVNALLLGDSALYLCASSLDRYSNQPQHFGDGTRLSIL.

The V call is TRBV5-1, the J call TRBJ1-1; 9 bases are a match to TRBD1. Trimming at V came to 0 bases and at J to 1 base, leaving 4 bases not matched to a gene. The CDR3 covers 16 residues. Germline CDR1 reads SGHRS; CDR2 reads YFSETQ. Here the CDR3 DNA reads TGCGCCAGCAGCTTGGCCTCGGGACAGGGGAACACTGAAGCTTTCTTT. It yields the protein CASSLASGQGNTEAFF.

V gene TRBV7-9 combines with J gene TRBJ2-7; 7 positions agree with TRBD1. CDR1 SEHNR and CDR2 FQNEAQ come from the germline V gene (reference sequence). The CDR3 has 15 residues. J gave up 2 bases and V 5 bases, and 9 bases lay outside the gene matches. The CDR3 spells CASSAGTAYPYEQYF. CDR3 nucleotide sequence: TGTGCCAGCAGCGCCGGGACAGCTTACCCCTACGAGCAGTACTTC.

The chain carries TRBV19 and TRBJ1-2, with 8 bases matching TRBD1. The germline gives CDR1 LNHDA, CDR2 SQIVND (reference sequence). This CDR3 contains 14 residues. V lost 9 bases, J lost 6 bases, and 12 bases stayed unmatched. CDR3 in DNA: TGTGCCAGCCAGGACAGGGTAGGTCGTGATGGCTACACCTTC. Its translation: CASQDRVGRDGYTF.

The chain employs TRBV2 and TRBJ1-1, with a tentative D call TRBD1 (6 bases). From germline, CDR1 is SNHLY and CDR2 FYNNEI. V was trimmed by 2 bases and J by 3 bases, leaving 19 bases between them. The CDR3 covers 17 residues. The CDR3 loop reads CASSENGTPLVDTEAFF. For the CDR3, the DNA is TGTGCCAGCAGTGAAAACGGGACACCCCTTGTCGACACTGAAGCTTTCTTT.

With respect to this clone: One end of the junction is discordant with germline, which a read error may explain. The gene calls are TRBV7-9 and TRBJ2-5; D remains ambiguous. Looked up from germline, CDR1 is SEHNR and CDR2 is FQNEAQ (reference sequence). CDR3 length equals 12 residues. CDR3 in DNA: TGTTCCAGCAGCTCGGTACAAGAGACCCAGTACTTC. The encoded protein is CSSSSVQETQYF.

The chain has TRBV19 and TRBJ1-1; D perhaps matches TRBD1 (5 bases). The V gene lost 2 bases and the J gene lost 5 bases, with 15 bases spanning the gap. This CDR3 spans 15 amino acids. Per the germline V gene, CDR1 is LNHDA and CDR2 is SQIVND (reference sequence). The CDR3 is CASSIHPDGGTEAFF. DNA of the CDR3: TGTGCCAGTAGTATACACCCGGACGGGGGGACTGAAGCTTTCTTT.

This clone was seen a few times. The V gene is TRBV6-6, the J gene TRBJ2-3; D might be TRBD2 (6 bases). Germline lookup yields CDR1 MNHNY and CDR2 SVGAGI (reference sequence). V lost 8 bases to trimming and J lost 1 base, with 16 bases between them. This CDR3 is 15 amino acids long. The CDR3: CASLHGGGRTDTQYF. The CDR3 DNA reads as TGTGCCAGCCTTCACGGGGGAGGCCGCACAGATACGCAGTATTTT.

Regarding this clone: An end of the junction differs from the germline gene, which may be a read error. The gene calls are TRBV7-9 and TRBJ2-1; the D gene is possibly TRBD1 (6 bases). The germline gives CDR1 SEHNR, CDR2 FQNEAQ (reference sequence). CDR3 length equals 15 residues. CDR3 sequence reads: CSSSLPQGRDNEQFF. The CDR3 DNA reads as TGTTCCAGCAGCTTACCACAGGGTAGGGACAATGAGCAGTTCTTC.

The chain links TRBV7-6 to TRBJ2-3; no definite D call. The CDR3 length is 13 residues. Germline loops: CDR1 SGHVS, CDR2 FNYEAQ. Trimming shortened V by 5 bases and J by 2 bases, and 8 bases separated the two germline ends. The chain's CDR3 is CASSPGFTDTQYF. For the CDR3, the DNA is TGTGCCAGCAGCCCCGGGTTCACAGATACGCAGTATTTT.

The J gene is TRBJ1-1, the V gene TRBV6-4; D gene uncertain. Germline V gene lookup returns CDR1 MRHNA and CDR2 SNTAGT. The CDR3 spans 14 residues. V was cut by 8 bases and J by 0 bases, with 13 bases left in between. CDR3 bases: TGTGCCAGCGACTCCGGCGGTATGAACACTGAAGCTTTCTTT. The encoded protein is CASDSGGMNTEAFF.

V and J are TRBV6-1 and TRBJ2-7; D perhaps matches TRBD1 (6 bases). The CDR3 is 15 residues long. The V end was cut by 1 base, the J end by 0 bases, with 10 bases between. The germline CDR1 and CDR2 sequences are MNHNS and SASEGT. The CDR3 reads CASSEVRGSSYEQYF. The CDR3 DNA reads as TGTGCCAGCAGTGAAGTTAGGGGGTCCTCCTACGAGCAGTACTTC.